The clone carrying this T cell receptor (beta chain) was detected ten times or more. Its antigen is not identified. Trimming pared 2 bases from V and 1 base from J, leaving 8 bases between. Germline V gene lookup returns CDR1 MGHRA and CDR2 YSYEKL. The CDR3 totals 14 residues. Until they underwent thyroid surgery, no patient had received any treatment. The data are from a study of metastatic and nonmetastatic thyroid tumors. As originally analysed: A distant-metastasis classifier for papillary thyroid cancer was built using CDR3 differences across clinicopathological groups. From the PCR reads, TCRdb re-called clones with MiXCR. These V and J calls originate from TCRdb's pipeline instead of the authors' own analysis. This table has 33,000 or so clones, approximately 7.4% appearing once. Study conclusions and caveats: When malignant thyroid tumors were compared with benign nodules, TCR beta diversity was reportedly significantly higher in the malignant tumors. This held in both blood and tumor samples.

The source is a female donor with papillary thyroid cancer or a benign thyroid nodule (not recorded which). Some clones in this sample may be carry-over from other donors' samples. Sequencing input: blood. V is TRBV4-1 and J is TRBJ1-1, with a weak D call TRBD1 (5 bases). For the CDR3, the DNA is TGCGCCAGCAGCCAATTCGGGGGGAACACTGAAGCTTTCTTT. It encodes CASSQFGGNTEAFF.